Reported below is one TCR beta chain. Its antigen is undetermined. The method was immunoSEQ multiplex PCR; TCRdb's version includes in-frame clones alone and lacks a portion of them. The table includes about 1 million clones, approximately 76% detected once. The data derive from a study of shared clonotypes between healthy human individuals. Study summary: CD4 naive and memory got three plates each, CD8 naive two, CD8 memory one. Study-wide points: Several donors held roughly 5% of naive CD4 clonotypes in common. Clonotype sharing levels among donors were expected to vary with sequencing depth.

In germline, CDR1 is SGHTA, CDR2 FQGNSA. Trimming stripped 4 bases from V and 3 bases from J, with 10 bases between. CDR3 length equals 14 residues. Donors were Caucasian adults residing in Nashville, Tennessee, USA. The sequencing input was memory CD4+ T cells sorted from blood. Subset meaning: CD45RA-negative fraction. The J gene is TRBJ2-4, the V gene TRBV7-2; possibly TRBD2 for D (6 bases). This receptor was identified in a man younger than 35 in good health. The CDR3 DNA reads TGTGCCAGCAGCTCAACCGGGGGCAAAAACATTCAGTACTTC. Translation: CASSSTGGKNIQYF.